This TCR beta chain was documented in a study of blood T cell repertoires in COVID-19. Background on the study: Whether acute or convalescent, the COVID-19 samples came from the United States, Italy and Spain. T cells, B-cell-depleted T cells, or PBMCs provided the cDNA or gDNA that served as material.

Trimming removed 1 base from V and 9 bases from J, with 10 bases in between. The CDR3 runs 13 residues. CDR1 and CDR2 (germline): SGHTA, FQGTGA. Original methodology: Reference gene primer amplification gave nucleated cell count estimates. Only in-frame clones appear in the TCRdb table, and some are missing; sequencing was by immunoSEQ multiplex PCR. V, J and clone size are taken as reported in that table, and D and trimming were inferred from the DNA itself. The sample comprises about 210,000 clones, 70% to 90% of which are singletons, and 4% to 5.5% rests with the top ten. The sequenced material came from peripheral blood. The clonotype comes from a woman in her thirties or forties with acute or convalescent COVID-19. This sequence joins TRBV7-3 and TRBJ2-1; D not resolved. CDR3 region: CASSLKSVTEQFF. Written as DNA, the CDR3 is TGTGCCAGCAGCTTAAAATCGGTTACTGAGCAGTTCTTC. The complete variable domain, with remaining parts taken from reference TRBV7-3 and TRBJ2-1, reads GAGVSQTPSNKVTEKGKYVELRCDPISGHTALYWYRQSLGQGPEFLIYFQGTGAADDSGLPNDRFFAVRPEGSVSTLKIQRTERGDSAVYLCASSLKSVTEQFFGPGTRLTVL.